This paragraph reports one T cell receptor (beta chain). These data are taken from a study of blood T cell repertoires in COVID-19. Overall study: COVID-19 samples collected from the United States, Italy and Spain covered acute and convalescent phases. PBMCs, B-cell-depleted T cells, or T cells provided the cDNA or gDNA that made up the material.

As processed by the authors: For nucleated cells, counts were estimated from reference gene primer amplification. Clones were read by immunoSEQ multiplex PCR, and TCRdb kept only the in-frame ones, dropping some. D and trimming come from the DNA, and the V and J calls and clone size come from that table. The table records some 300,000 clones, approximately 88% of them present only once. V lost 8 bases, J lost 6 bases, and 13 bases lay in between. Germline CDR1 SNHLY, CDR2 FYNNEI. The CDR3 totals 12 residues. This TCR was recovered from a woman aged 25 to 39 who had recovered from COVID-19. V is TRBV2 and J is TRBJ1-2; D unresolved. The sample was peripheral blood. CDR3 region: CASLGRVHGYTF. The CDR3 DNA reads TGTGCCAGCCTCGGGAGGGTCCATGGCTACACCTTC.